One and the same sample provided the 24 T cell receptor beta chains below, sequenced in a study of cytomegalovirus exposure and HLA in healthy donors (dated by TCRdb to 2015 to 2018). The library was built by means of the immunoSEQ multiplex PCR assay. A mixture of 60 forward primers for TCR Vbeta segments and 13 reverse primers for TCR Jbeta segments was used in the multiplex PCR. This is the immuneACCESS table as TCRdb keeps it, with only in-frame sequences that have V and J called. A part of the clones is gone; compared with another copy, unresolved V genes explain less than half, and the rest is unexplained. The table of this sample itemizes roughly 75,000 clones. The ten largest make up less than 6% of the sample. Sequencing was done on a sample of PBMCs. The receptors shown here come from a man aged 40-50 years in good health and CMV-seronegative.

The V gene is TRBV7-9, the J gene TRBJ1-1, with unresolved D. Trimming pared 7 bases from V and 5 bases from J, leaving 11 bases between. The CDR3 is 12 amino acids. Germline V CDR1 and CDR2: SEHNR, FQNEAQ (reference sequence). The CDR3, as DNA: TGTGCCAGCATCGGCTCGGGGACTGAAGCTTTCTTT. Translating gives CASIGSGTEAFF.

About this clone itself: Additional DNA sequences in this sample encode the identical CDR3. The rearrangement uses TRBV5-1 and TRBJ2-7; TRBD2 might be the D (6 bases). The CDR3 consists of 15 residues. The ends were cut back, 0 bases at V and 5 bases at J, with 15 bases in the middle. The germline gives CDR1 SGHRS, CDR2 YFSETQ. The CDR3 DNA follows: TGCGCCAGCAGCTTGGATGCGGGATCGGGAAACGAGCAGTACTTC. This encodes CASSLDAGSGNEQYF. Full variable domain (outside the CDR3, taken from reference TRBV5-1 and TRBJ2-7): KAGVTQTPRYLIKTRGQQVTLSCSPISGHRSVSWYQQTPGQGLQFLFEYFSETQRNKGNFPGRFSGRQFSNSRSEMNVSTLELGDSALYLCASSLDAGSGNEQYFGPGTRLTVT.

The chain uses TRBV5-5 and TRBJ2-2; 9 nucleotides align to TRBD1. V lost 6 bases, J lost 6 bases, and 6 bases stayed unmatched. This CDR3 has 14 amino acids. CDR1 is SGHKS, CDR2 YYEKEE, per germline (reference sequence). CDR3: CASTNTGGSGELFF. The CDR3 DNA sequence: TGTGCCAGCACCAATACAGGGGGCTCCGGGGAGCTGTTTTTT.

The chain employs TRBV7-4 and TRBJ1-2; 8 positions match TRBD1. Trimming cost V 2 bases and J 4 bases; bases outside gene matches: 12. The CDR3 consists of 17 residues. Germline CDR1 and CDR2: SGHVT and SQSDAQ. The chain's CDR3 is CASSLSAGGECSYGYTF. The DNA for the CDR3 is TGTGCCAGCAGCTTAAGTGCAGGGGGCGAATGCAGCTATGGCTACACCTTC. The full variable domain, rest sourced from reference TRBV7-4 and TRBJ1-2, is GAGVSQSPRYKVAKRGRDVALRCDSISGHVTLYWYRQTLGQGSEVLTYSQSDAQRDKSGRPSGRFSAERPERSVSTLKIQRTEQGDSAVYLCASSLSAGGECSYGYTFGSGTRLTVV.

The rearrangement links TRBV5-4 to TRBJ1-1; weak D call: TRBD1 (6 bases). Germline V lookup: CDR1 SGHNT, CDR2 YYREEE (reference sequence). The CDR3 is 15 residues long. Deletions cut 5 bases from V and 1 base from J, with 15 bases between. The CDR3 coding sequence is TGTGCCAGCAGTGGACAGATGGGGGAGAACACTGAAGCTTTCTTT. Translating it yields CASSGQMGENTEAFF.

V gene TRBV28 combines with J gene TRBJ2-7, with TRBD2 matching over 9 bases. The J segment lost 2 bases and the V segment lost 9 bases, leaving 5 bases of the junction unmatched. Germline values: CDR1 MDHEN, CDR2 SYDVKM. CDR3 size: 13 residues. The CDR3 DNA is TGTGCCAGTAGAGCTAGCGGGACCTACGAGCAGTACTTC. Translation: CASRASGTYEQYF.

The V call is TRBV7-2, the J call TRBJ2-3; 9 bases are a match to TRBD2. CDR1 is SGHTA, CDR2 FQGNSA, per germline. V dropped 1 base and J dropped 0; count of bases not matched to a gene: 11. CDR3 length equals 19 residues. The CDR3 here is CASSLGGLLAGASTDTQYF. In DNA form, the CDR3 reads TGTGCCAGCAGCTTAGGGGGGCTTTTAGCGGGGGCCAGCACAGATACGCAGTATTTT.

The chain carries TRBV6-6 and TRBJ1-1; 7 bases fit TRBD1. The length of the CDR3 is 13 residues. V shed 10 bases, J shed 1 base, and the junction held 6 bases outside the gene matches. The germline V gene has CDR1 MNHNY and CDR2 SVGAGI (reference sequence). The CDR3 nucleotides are TGTGCCATCGAGGGGGCTCCGAACACTGAAGCTTTCTTT. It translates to CAIEGAPNTEAFF.

CDR3 in DNA: TGTGCCAGCGGGAGGGTGGAGAGAGACACTGAAGCTTTCTTT. Translating it yields CASGRVERDTEAFF. This sequence joins TRBV5-5 and TRBJ1-1; D is uncertain. The germline V gene has CDR1 SGHKS and CDR2 YYEKEE (reference sequence). The CDR3 covers 14 residues. V was pared by 7 bases and J by 3 bases, with 16 bases between. Full variable domain (missing parts from reference TRBV5-5 and TRBJ1-1): DAGVTQSPTHLIKTRGQQVTLRCSPISGHKSVSWYQQVLGQGPQFIFQYYEKEERGRGNFPDRFSARQFPNYSSELNVNALLLGDSALYLCASGRVERDTEAFFGQGTRLTVV.

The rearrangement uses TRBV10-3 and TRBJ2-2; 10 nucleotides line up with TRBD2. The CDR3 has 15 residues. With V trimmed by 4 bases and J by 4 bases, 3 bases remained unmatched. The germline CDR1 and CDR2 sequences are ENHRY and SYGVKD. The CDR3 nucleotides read TGTGCCATCAGTGGGACTAGCGGTCCCACCGGGGAGCTGTTTTTT. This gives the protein CAISGTSGPTGELFF.

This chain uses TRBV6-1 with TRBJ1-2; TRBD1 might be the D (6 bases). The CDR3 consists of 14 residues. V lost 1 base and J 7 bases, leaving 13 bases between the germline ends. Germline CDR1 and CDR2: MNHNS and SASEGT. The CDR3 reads CASSEEKGVAGYTF. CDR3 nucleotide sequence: TGTGCCAGCAGTGAAGAAAAGGGGGTAGCTGGCTACACCTTC.

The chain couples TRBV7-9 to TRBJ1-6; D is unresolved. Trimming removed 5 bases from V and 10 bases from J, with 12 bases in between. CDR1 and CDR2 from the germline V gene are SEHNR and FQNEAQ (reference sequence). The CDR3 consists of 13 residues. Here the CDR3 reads CASSRVSGSPLHF. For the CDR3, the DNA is TGTGCCAGCAGCCGCGTCTCGGGGTCACCCCTCCACTTT.

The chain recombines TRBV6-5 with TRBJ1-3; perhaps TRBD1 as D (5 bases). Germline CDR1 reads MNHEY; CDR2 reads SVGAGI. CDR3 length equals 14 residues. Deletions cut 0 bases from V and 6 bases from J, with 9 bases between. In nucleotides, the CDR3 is TGTGCCAGCAGTTACTCCCCAGGGCCAAACACCATATATTTT. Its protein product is CASSYSPGPNTIYF.

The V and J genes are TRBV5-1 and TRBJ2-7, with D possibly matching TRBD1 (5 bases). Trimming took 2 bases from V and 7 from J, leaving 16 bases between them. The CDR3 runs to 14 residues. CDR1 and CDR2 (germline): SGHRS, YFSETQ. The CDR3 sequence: CASSLSAGLGEQYF. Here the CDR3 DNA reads TGCGCCAGCAGCTTATCTGCAGGGCTTGGGGAGCAGTACTTC.

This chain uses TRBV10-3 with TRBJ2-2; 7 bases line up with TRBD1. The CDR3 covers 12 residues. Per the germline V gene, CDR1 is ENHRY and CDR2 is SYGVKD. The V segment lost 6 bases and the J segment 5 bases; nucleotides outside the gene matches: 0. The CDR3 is CAIRTGTGELFF. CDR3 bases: TGTGCCATCAGGACAGGGACCGGGGAGCTGTTTTTT.

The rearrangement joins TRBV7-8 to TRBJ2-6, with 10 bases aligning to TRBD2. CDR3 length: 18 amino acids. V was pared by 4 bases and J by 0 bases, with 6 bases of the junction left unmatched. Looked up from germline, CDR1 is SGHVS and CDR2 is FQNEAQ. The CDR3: CASSSGLAVYSGANVLTF. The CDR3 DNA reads TGTGCCAGCAGCTCCGGACTAGCGGTTTACTCTGGGGCCAACGTCCTGACTTTC.

This CDR3 is CASSFPLGNSPLHF. CDR3 nucleotides: TGTGCCAGCAGCTTCCCCCTAGGTAATTCACCCCTCCACTTT. The V and J genes are TRBV5-6 and TRBJ1-6, with D unresolved. Per germline, CDR1 SGHDT and CDR2 YYEEEE. V dropped 2 bases and J dropped 6 bases, with 9 bases sitting between them. This CDR3 has 14 amino acids.

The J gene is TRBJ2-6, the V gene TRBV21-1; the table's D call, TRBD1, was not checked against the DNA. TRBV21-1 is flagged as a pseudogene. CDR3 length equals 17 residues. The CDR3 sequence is CASSIGDSFSGANVLTF. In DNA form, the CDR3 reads TGTGCCAGCAGCATTGGGGACAGCTTCTCTGGGGCCAACGTCCTGACTTTC.

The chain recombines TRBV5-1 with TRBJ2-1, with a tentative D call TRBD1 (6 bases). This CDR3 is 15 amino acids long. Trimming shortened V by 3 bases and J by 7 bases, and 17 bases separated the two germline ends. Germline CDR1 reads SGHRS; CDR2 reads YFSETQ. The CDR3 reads CASSSIRGLGNEQFF. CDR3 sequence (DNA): TGCGCCAGCAGCTCAATCAGGGGCTTAGGGAATGAGCAGTTCTTC. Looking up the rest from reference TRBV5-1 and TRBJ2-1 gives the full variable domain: KAGVTQTPRYLIKTRGQQVTLSCSPISGHRSVSWYQQTPGQGLQFLFEYFSETQRNKGNFPGRFSGRQFSNSRSEMNVSTLELGDSALYLCASSSIRGLGNEQFFGPGTRLTVL.

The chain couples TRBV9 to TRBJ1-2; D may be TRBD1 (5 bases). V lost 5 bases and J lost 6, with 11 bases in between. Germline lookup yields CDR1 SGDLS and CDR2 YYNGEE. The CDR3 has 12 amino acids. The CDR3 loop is CASSWGGDGYTF. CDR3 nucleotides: TGTGCCAGCAGTTGGGGGGGGGATGGCTACACCTTC.

CDR3 sequence reads: CSTGVGWGYTF. CDR3 in DNA: TGCAGTACAGGGGTTGGATGGGGCTACACCTTC. The chain uses TRBV20-1 and TRBJ1-2, with 7 bases identical to TRBD1. The CDR3 runs 11 residues. V trimming: 8 bases; J trimming: 8 bases; junction bases outside the gene matches: 8. The germline gives CDR1 DFQATT, CDR2 SNEGSKA (reference sequence).

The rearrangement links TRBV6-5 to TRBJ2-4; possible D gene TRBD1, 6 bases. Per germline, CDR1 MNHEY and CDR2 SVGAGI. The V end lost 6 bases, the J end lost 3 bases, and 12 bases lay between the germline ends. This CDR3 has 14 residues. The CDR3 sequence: CASRLTGSKNIQYF. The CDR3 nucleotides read TGTGCCAGCAGGCTGACAGGAAGCAAAAACATTCAGTACTTC.

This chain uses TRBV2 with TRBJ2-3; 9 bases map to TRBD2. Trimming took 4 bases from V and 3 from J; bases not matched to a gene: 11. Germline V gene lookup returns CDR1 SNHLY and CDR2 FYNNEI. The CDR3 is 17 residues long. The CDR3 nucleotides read TGTGCCAGCAGTGCACTGGCGGGGGGGCGAGGAACAGATACGCAGTATTTT. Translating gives CASSALAGGRGTDTQYF.

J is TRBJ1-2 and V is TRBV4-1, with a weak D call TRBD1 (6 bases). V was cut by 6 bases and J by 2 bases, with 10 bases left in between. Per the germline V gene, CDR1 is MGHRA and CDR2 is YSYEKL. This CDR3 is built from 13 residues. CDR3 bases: TGCGCCAGCAGTCCGGACAGAAACTATGGCTACACCTTC. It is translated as CASSPDRNYGYTF.